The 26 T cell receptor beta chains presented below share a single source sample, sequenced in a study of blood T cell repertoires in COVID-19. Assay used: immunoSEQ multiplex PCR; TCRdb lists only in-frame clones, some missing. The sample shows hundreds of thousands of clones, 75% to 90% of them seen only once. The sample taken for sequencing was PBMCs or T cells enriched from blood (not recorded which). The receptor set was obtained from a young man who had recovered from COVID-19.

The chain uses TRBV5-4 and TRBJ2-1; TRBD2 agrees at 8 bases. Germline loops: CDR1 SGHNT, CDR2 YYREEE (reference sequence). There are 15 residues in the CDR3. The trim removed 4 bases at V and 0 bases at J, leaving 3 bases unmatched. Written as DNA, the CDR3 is TGTGCCAGCAGCAACGGACTAGCCTCCTACAATGAGCAGTTCTTC. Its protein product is CASSNGLASYNEQFF.

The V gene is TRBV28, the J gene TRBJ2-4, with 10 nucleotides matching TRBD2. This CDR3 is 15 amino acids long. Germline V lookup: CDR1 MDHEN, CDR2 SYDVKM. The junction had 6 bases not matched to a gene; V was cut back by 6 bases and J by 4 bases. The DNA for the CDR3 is TGTGCCAGCAGCCCACTAGCGGGGAGGAAAAACATTCAGTACTTC. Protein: CASSPLAGRKNIQYF.

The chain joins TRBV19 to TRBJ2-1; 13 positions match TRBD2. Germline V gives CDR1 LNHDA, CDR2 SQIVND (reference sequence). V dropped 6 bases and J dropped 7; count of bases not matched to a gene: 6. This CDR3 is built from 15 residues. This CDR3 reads CASRLLAGGANEQFF. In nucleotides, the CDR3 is TGTGCCAGTAGATTACTAGCGGGAGGGGCTAATGAGCAGTTCTTC. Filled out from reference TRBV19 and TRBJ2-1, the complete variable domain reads DGGITQSPKYLFRKEGQNVTLSCEQNLNHDAMYWYRQDPGQGLRLIYYSQIVNDFQKGDIAEGYSVSREKKESFPLTVTSAQKNPTAFYLCASRLLAGGANEQFFGPGTRLTVL.

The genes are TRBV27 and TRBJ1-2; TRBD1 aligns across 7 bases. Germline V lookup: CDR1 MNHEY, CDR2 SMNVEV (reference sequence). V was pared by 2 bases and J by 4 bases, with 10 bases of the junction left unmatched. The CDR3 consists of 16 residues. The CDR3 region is CASSLVRDRPLYGYTF. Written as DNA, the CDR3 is TGTGCCAGCAGTTTAGTACGGGACAGACCACTCTATGGCTACACCTTC.

CDR3 amino acids: CAISESPTQGSNQPQHF. The CDR3 nucleotides are TGTGCCATCAGTGAGTCTCCGACACAGGGTAGCAATCAGCCCCAGCATTTT. The rearrangement joins TRBV10-3 to TRBJ1-5, with a possible D match to TRBD1 (6 bases). The CDR3 has 17 amino acids. Germline assignment: CDR1 ENHRY and CDR2 SYGVKD. V lost 0 bases, J lost 0 bases, and 12 bases lay in between.

In nucleotides, the CDR3 is TGTGCCAGCAGCCTAGAGAGGCAAGAGACCCAGTACTTC. Translated, it gives CASSLERQETQYF. The J gene is TRBJ2-5, the V gene TRBV7-9; D uncertain. The CDR3 loop spans 13 amino acids. Trimming stripped 5 bases from V and 2 bases from J, with 9 bases between. From germline, CDR1 is SEHNR and CDR2 FQNEAQ (reference sequence).

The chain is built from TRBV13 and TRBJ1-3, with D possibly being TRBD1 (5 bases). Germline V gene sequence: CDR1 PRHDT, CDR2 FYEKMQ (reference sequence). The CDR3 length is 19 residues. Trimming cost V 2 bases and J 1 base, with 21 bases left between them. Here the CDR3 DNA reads TGTGCCAGCAGCTTATATAATATTAGGGGCCCCCGTTCTGGAAACACCATATATTTT. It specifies CASSLYNIRGPRSGNTIYF.

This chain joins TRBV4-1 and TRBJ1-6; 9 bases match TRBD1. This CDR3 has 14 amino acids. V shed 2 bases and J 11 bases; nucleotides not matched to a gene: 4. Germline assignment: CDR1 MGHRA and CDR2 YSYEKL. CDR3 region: CASSQKQGAPPLHF. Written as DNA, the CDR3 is TGCGCCAGCAGCCAAAAACAGGGGGCACCACCCCTCCACTTT.

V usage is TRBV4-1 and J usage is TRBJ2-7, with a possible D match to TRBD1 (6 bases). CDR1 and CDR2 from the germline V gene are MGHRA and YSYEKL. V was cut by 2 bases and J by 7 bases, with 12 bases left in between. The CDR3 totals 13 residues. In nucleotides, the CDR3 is TGCGCCAGCAGCCAATCAGGGGTAGGGGAGCAGTACTTC. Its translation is CASSQSGVGEQYF.

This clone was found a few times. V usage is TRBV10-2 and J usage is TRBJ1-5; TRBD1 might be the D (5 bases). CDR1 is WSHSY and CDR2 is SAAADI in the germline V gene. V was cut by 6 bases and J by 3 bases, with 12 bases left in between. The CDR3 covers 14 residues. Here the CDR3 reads CASRSDSDNQPQHF. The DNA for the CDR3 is TGCGCCAGCAGGAGTGACAGTGACAATCAGCCCCAGCATTTT.

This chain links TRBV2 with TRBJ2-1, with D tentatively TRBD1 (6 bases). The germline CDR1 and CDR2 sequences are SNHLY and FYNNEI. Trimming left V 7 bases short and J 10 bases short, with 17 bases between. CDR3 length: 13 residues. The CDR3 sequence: CASTAQGFGEQFF. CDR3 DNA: TGTGCCAGCACCGCACAGGGATTCGGCGAGCAGTTCTTC.

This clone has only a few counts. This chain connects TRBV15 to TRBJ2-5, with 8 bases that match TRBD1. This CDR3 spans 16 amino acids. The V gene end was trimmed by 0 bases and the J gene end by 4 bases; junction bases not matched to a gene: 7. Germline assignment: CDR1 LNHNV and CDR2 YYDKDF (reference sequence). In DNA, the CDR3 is TGTGCCACCAGCAGAGATAGGACAGGGTGGGGAGAGACCCAGTACTTC. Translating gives CATSRDRTGWGETQYF.

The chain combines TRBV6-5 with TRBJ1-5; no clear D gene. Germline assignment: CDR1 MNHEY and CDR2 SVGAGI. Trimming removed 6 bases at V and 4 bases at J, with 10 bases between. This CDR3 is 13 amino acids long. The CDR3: CASRIQRNQPQHF. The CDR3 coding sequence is TGTGCCAGCAGGATACAGAGAAATCAGCCCCAGCATTTT.

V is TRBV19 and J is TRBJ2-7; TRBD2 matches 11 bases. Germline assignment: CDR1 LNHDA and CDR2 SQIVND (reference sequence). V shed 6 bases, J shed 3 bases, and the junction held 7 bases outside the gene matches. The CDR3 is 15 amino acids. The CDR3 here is CASRRIAGGFYEQYF. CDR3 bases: TGTGCCAGTAGGAGAATAGCGGGAGGGTTCTACGAGCAGTACTTC.

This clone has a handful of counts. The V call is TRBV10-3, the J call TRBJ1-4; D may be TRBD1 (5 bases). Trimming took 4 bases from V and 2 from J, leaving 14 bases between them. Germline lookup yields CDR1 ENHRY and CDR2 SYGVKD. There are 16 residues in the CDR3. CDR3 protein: CAISGVRVDTNEKLFF. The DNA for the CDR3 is TGTGCCATCAGTGGTGTCAGGGTGGACACTAATGAAAAACTGTTTTTT.

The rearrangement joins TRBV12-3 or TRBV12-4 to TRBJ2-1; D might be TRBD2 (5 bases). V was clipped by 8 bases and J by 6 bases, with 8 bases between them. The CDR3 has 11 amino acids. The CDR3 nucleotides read TGTGCCAGCGACGAGGGCAATGAGCAGTTCTTC. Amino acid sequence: CASDEGNEQFF.

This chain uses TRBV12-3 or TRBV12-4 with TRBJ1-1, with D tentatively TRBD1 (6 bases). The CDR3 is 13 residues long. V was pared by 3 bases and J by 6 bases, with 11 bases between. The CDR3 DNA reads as TGTGCCAGCAGTTTGGACAGCGTCGCTGAAGCTTTCTTT. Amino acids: CASSLDSVAEAFF.

In nucleotides, the CDR3 is TGTGCCAGCAGCTTAGGCACGGCAGGCAACACTGAAGCTTTCTTT. As protein: CASSLGTAGNTEAFF. The gene calls are TRBV7-9 and TRBJ1-1, with D unresolved. This CDR3 is built from 15 residues. CDR1 SEHNR and CDR2 FQNEAQ come from the germline V gene (reference sequence). V was shortened by 1 base and J by 2 bases, with 11 bases between the two germline ends.

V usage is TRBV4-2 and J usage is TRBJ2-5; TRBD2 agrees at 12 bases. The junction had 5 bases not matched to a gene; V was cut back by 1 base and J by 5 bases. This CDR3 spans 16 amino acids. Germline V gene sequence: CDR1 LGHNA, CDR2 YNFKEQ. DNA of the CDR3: TGTGCCAGCAGCCAAGCCGAGACTAGCGGGAGTGAGACCCAGTACTTC. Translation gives CASSQAETSGSETQYF.

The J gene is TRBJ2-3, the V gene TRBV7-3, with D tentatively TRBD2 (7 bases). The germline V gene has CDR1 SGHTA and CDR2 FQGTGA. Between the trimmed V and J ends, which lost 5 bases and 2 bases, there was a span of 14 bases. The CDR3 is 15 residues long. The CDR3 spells CASSPNGGLTDTQYF. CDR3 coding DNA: TGTGCCAGCAGCCCAAACGGGGGGCTCACAGATACGCAGTATTTT. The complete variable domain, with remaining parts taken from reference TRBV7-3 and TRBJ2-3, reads GAGVSQTPSNKVTEKGKYVELRCDPISGHTALYWYRQSLGQGPEFLIYFQGTGAADDSGLPNDRFFAVRPEGSVSTLKIQRTERGDSAVYLCASSPNGGLTDTQYFGPGTRLTVL.

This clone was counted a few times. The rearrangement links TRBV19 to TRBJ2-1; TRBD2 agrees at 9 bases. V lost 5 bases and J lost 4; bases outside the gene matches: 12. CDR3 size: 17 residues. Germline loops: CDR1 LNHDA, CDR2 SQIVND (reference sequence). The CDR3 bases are TGTGCCAGTAGTCCTCACCGGACTAGCGCCCTATACAATGAGCAGTTCTTC. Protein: CASSPHRTSALYNEQFF.

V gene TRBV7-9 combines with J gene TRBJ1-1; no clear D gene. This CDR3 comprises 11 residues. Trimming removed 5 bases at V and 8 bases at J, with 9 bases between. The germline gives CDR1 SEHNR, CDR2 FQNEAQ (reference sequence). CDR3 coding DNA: TGTGCCAGCAGCCTTCTGAGGGAAGCTTTCTTT. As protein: CASSLLREAFF.

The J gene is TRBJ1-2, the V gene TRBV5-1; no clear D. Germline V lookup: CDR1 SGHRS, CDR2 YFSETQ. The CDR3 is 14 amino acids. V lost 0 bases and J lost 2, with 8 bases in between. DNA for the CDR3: TGCGCCAGCAGCTTGGGGGCATCAAACTATGGCTACACCTTC. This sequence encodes CASSLGASNYGYTF.

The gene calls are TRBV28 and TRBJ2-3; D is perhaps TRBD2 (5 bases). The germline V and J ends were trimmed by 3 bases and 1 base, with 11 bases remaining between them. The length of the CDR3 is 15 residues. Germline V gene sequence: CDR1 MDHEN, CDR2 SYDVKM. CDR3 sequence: CASSFVGRGTDTQYF. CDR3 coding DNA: TGTGCCAGCAGTTTTGTGGGGAGAGGCACAGATACGCAGTATTTT.

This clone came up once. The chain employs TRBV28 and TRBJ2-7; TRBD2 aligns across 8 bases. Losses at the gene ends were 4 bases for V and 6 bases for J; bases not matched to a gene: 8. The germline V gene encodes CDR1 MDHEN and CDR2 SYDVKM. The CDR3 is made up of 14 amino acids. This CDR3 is CASSSLAGSGEQYF. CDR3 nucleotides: TGTGCCAGCAGTTCCTTAGCGGGGTCGGGCGAGCAGTACTTC.

The DNA for the CDR3 is TGCAGCGTCCCCATGAACACTGAAGCTTTCTTT. It is translated as CSVPMNTEAFF. The rearrangement uses TRBV29-1 and TRBJ1-1; no firm D call. Trimming removed 6 bases at V and 0 bases at J, with 5 bases between. The CDR3 extends over 11 amino acids. The germline gives CDR1 SQVTM, CDR2 ANQGSEA.